The clone carrying this T cell receptor (beta chain) has just a few counts. Germline V lookup: CDR1 KGHDR, CDR2 SFDVKD. V was cut by 5 bases and J by 0 bases, with 22 bases left in between. CDR3 length: 19 amino acids. These data are taken from a study of blood T cell repertoires in COVID-19. Study as a whole: Spain, Italy and the United States supplied samples that represented acute and convalescent COVID-19. T cells, B-cell-depleted T cells, or PBMCs supplied cDNA or gDNA.

Study processing details: Estimation of nucleated cell counts relied on the amplification of reference gene primers. The repertoire was sequenced with immunoSEQ multiplex PCR; TCRdb's copy has only in-frame clones and lacks some. That table supplies the V and J calls and clone size; D and trimming were determined from the DNA. The repertoire holds 400,000 or so clones, with roughly 89% as singletons. Seattle enrolled patients during active infection and tracked them longitudinally. V gene TRBV24-1 combines with J gene TRBJ1-5, with a weak D call TRBD1 (5 bases). The sample comprised peripheral blood. The sequence derives from a man aged 18 to 30 with COVID-19, enrolled during active disease. CDR3: CATSGQVAGGGYSNQPQHF. The CDR3 nucleotides read TGTGCCACCAGTGGACAAGTGGCGGGGGGAGGGTATAGCAATCAGCCCCAGCATTTT.